The sequence of this T cell receptor (beta chain) was determined in a study of OX40 agonist ivuxolimab in advanced cancers. Study-level information: Three dose-escalation patients had partial responses: one with hepatocellular carcinoma and two with cutaneous melanoma. Study observations and caveats: Patients who responded partially at 0.1-3.0 mg/kg showed clonal expansion ranking among the lowest. At 0.1 to 3.0 mg/kg and by week 6, clonal expansion occurred in CD4+ and CD8+ blood T cells.

The V end was cut by 2 bases, the J end by 8 bases, with 9 bases between. The length of the CDR3 is 12 residues. The V gene's germline CDR1 is SGHAT and CDR2 FQNNGV. Here immunoSEQ multiplex PCR was the method, and the copy in TCRdb shows in-frame clones only, minus some. The sample includes roughly 7,300 clones, about nine tenths of them seen just once. As regards this clone: Its antigen is still unknown.

The chain uses TRBV11-2 and TRBJ1-1; D not certain. The material sequenced was CD4+ or CD8+ T cells sorted from blood, taken in a trial of the OX40 agonist ivuxolimab. The source of this sequence is an adult with an advanced solid tumor such as melanoma, head and neck, liver or kidney cancer. The CDR3 DNA sequence: TGTGCCAGCAGCTTATGTTCCCCGGAAGCTTTCTTT. Translated, it gives CASSLCSPEAFF.